A single sample gave rise to the 14 T cell receptor beta chains below, sequenced in a study of blood T cell repertoires in COVID-19. Sequencing used immunoSEQ multiplex PCR; TCRdb keeps in-frame clones, though not all of them. This sample carries hundreds of thousands of clones, 70% to 90% of them seen once, and the ten largest clones take almost 2%. The sequenced material came from PBMCs or T cells enriched from blood (not recorded which). Receptors were obtained from a woman under 30 with acute COVID-19.

V is TRBV7-2 and J is TRBJ2-7; 9 positions match TRBD2. CDR3 length: 15 residues. Trimming cost V 5 bases and J 4 bases; bases outside gene matches: 9. CDR1 is SGHTA, CDR2 FQGNSA, per germline. CDR3: CASSPPGLASYEQYF. CDR3 nucleotide sequence: TGTGCCAGCAGCCCTCCCGGACTAGCGAGTTACGAGCAGTACTTC. Looking up the rest from reference TRBV7-2 and TRBJ2-7 gives the full variable domain: GAGVSQSPSNKVTEKGKDVELRCDPISGHTALYWYRQSLGQGLEFLIYFQGNSAPDKSGLPSDRFSAERTGGSVSTLTIQRTQQEDSAVYLCASSPPGLASYEQYFGPGTRLTVT.

Details on this clone: In the same sample, other DNA sequences code for this CDR3. This rearrangement joins TRBV11-3 to TRBJ2-1; 11 nucleotides line up with TRBD2. Losses at the gene ends were 5 bases for V and 4 bases for J; bases not matched to a gene: 7. Germline CDR1 reads SGHNT; CDR2 reads YENEEA. The CDR3 has 16 amino acids. DNA of the CDR3: TGTGCCAGCAGCCTTCTAGCGGGGGGACATTACAATGAGCAGTTCTTC. As protein: CASSLLAGGHYNEQFF.

Written as DNA, the CDR3 is TGCGCCAGCAGCCCATTTGAGGGGGCCAGTACCGGGGAGCTGTTTTTT. Its protein is CASSPFEGASTGELFF. The chain joins TRBV4-1 to TRBJ2-2; TRBD1 matches 7 bases. The V gene's germline CDR1 is MGHRA and CDR2 YSYEKL. Unmatched junction bases numbered 10, after V lost 4 bases and J lost 5 bases. The CDR3 loop spans 16 amino acids.

V usage is TRBV30 and J usage is TRBJ1-5, with D unclear. V lost 3 bases and J 0 bases, leaving 6 bases between the germline ends. CDR3 size: 13 residues. Looked up from germline, CDR1 is GTSNPN and CDR2 is SVGIG (reference sequence). CDR3 in amino acids: CAWSDYSNQPQHF. The CDR3 DNA follows: TGTGCCTGGAGCGACTATAGCAATCAGCCCCAGCATTTT.

The J gene is TRBJ2-7, the V gene TRBV18, with 10 bases that match TRBD1. V lost 0 bases, J lost 5 bases, and 7 bases stayed unmatched. CDR3 length: 16 residues. Germline CDR1 KGHSH, CDR2 LQKENI. The CDR3 DNA reads as TGTGCCAGCTCACCACCGTTGGGACAGGGGTCAGACGAGCAGTACTTC. Protein product: CASSPPLGQGSDEQYF.

The J gene is TRBJ1-6, the V gene TRBV5-1; 7 bases line up with TRBD1. This CDR3 is built from 15 residues. Germline V gene lookup returns CDR1 SGHRS and CDR2 YFSETQ. Losses at the gene ends were 0 bases for V and 9 bases for J; bases not matched to a gene: 6. CDR3 region: CASSLEQGRGSPLHF. CDR3 DNA: TGCGCCAGCAGCTTGGAACAGGGGCGGGGTTCACCCCTCCACTTT. Variable domain in full (rest from reference TRBV5-1 and TRBJ1-6): KAGVTQTPRYLIKTRGQQVTLSCSPISGHRSVSWYQQTPGQGLQFLFEYFSETQRNKGNFPGRFSGRQFSNSRSEMNVSTLELGDSALYLCASSLEQGRGSPLHFGNGTRLTVT.

DNA of the CDR3: TGTGCCTTAGGGGAGGGAGGCACTGAAGCTTTCTTT. Translated, it gives CALGEGGTEAFF. The gene calls are TRBV10-3 and TRBJ1-1; tentative D call: TRBD1 (5 bases). Germline CDR1 ENHRY, CDR2 SYGVKD. The V gene lost 11 bases and the J gene lost 4 bases, with 14 bases spanning the gap. There are 12 residues in the CDR3.

V and J are TRBV18 and TRBJ1-1; a weak D match, TRBD1 (5 bases). From germline, CDR1 is KGHSH and CDR2 LQKENI. Trimming left V 1 base short and J 3 bases short, with 9 bases between. The CDR3 is made up of 14 amino acids. The CDR3 loop reads CASSPQGLDTEAFF. For the CDR3, the DNA is TGTGCCAGCTCACCACAGGGGTTGGACACTGAAGCTTTCTTT.

Regarding this clone: A read error may produce the germline difference seen at one junction end. V usage is TRBV19 and J usage is TRBJ2-7; 9 positions agree with TRBD2. CDR1 LNHDA and CDR2 SQIVND come from the germline V gene (reference sequence). The CDR3 extends over 13 amino acids. CDR3 bases: TGTGCCAGTAGTATTTCCGCCCGCGGGAGGGTATCTTTC. Protein: CASSISARGRVSF.

The rearrangement links TRBV7-8 to TRBJ2-7; a weak D match, TRBD2 (6 bases). CDR3 length: 14 amino acids. Looked up from germline, CDR1 is SGHVS and CDR2 is FQNEAQ. V gave up 1 base and J gave up 3 bases, with 10 bases separating them. The CDR3 sequence: CASSLGDGSYEQYF. In DNA, the CDR3 is TGTGCCAGCAGCTTAGGGGACGGGAGCTACGAGCAGTACTTC.

This clone appeared once. This chain links TRBV4-2 with TRBJ2-5, with TRBD2 matching 13 bases. The germline V gene encodes CDR1 LGHNA and CDR2 YNFKEQ. The CDR3 is 16 amino acids. The J segment lost 4 bases and the V segment lost 2 bases, leaving 4 bases of the junction unmatched. The CDR3 region is CASSQTSGGASETQYF. DNA for the CDR3: TGTGCCAGCAGCCAAACTAGCGGGGGGGCCTCAGAGACCCAGTACTTC.

The V and J genes are TRBV7-2 and TRBJ1-2; D possibly corresponds to TRBD1 (5 bases). The CDR3 consists of 14 residues. With 3 bases removed from V and 7 bases from J, the gap between germline ends came to 15 bases. Germline-derived CDR1 and CDR2 are SGHTA and FQGNSA. Here the CDR3 reads CASSFDQGPLGYTF. CDR3 bases: TGTGCCAGCAGCTTTGACCAGGGCCCTCTTGGCTACACCTTC.

The rearrangement links TRBV11-2 to TRBJ2-7; 7 nucleotides align to TRBD2. CDR3 length equals 13 residues. CDR1 is SGHAT and CDR2 is FQNNGV in the germline V gene. The ends lost 8 bases at V and 3 bases at J; junction bases unmatched: 7. CDR3 residues: CASSRENDYEQYF. The CDR3 DNA follows: TGTGCCAGCTCGCGGGAGAACGACTACGAGCAGTACTTC.

This rearrangement joins TRBV6-5 to TRBJ1-2; tentative D call: TRBD1 (6 bases). From germline, CDR1 is MNHEY and CDR2 SVGAGI. The CDR3 is 14 residues long. Deletions cut 6 bases from V and 4 bases from J, with 15 bases between. The CDR3 coding sequence is TGTGCCAGCAGGCCAACGACAGGTCTCTATGGCTACACCTTC. Encoded protein: CASRPTTGLYGYTF.